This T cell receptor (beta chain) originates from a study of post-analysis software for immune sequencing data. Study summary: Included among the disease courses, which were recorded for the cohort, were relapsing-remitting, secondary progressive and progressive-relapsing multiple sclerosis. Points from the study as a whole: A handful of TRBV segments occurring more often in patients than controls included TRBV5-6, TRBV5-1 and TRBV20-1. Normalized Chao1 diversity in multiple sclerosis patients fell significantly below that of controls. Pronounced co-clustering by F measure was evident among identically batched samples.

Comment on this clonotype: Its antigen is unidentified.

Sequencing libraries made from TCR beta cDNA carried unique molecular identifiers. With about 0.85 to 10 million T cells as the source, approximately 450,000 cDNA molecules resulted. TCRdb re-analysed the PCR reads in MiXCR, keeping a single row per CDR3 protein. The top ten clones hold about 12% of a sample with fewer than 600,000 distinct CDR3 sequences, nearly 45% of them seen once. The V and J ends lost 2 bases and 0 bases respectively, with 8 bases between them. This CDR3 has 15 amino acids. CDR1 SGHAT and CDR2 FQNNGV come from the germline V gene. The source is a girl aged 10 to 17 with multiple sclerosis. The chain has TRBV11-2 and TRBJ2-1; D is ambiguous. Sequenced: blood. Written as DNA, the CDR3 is TGTGCCAGCAGCTTAAACTCGTTCTCCTACAATGAGCAGTTCTTC. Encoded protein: CASSLNSFSYNEQFF.